These 19 T cell receptor beta chains share one sample of origin, sequenced in a study of T cell repertoires in cytomegalovirus infection. TCRdb used MiXCR to reprocess the reads, holding one entry per CDR3 protein. The sample carries about 37,000 distinct CDR3 sequences, less than 60% recorded once. Antigen specificity for these receptors is unknown. The material was CD8+ T cells from cultured PBMCs, obtained from culture after CMV antigen stimulation. These receptors all come from a human donor in good health (CMV status not recorded). Some clones in this sample may be carry-over from other donors' samples.

This clonotype was counted only a few times. This chain uses TRBV27 with TRBJ1-1; TRBD1 matches 7 bases. Germline assignment: CDR1 MNHEY and CDR2 SMNVEV (reference sequence). CDR3 length: 16 residues. V was clipped by 5 bases and J by 4 bases; unmatched bases: 13. DNA for the CDR3: TGTGCCAGCAGTAAAAACGCAGGGGGAGGAATCACTGAAGCTTTCTTT. This translates into CASSKNAGGGITEAFF.

The DNA for the CDR3 is TGCAGTGCTAACCCTACTAGCGGGGGGCCCACAGATACGCAGTATTTT. Its translation: CSANPTSGGPTDTQYF. J is TRBJ2-3 and V is TRBV20-1; 12 bases are shared with TRBD2. The CDR3 spans 16 residues. Losses at the gene ends were 4 bases for V and 2 bases for J; bases not matched to a gene: 7. Germline V gene sequence: CDR1 DFQATT, CDR2 SNEGSKA (reference sequence).

This clonotype was counted only a few times. Mismatch with germline at one junction end may stem from a read error. V is TRBV7-2 and J is TRBJ2-1; D is possibly TRBD1 (5 bases). The germline CDR1 and CDR2 sequences are SGHTA and FQGNSA. This CDR3 contains 16 residues. The CDR3 spells CASSLGPAGSSNEQFF. The CDR3 DNA is TGTGCCAGCAGCTTAGGACCGGCAGGGTCCTCCAATGAGCAGTTCTTC.

This chain uses TRBV7-9 with TRBJ1-2; D uncertain. This CDR3 is built from 12 residues. Germline CDR1 and CDR2: SEHNR and FQNEAQ (reference sequence). V shed 3 bases and J shed 12 bases, with 14 bases lying between them. The CDR3, as DNA: TGTGCCAGCAGCTTCGGACCCTCGTTAGACACCTTC. Translating gives CASSFGPSLDTF.

The rearrangement joins TRBV28 to TRBJ2-7; D not certain. V dropped 6 bases and J dropped 0 bases, with 9 bases sitting between them. The germline V gene has CDR1 MDHEN and CDR2 SYDVKM. The CDR3 runs 13 residues. The CDR3 DNA reads TGTGCCAGCAGGGCAGACGGCTCCTACGAGCAGTACTTC. It translates to CASRADGSYEQYF.

This clonotype came up many times. This chain links TRBV28 with TRBJ1-3, with D possibly TRBD1 on 5 matching bases. Trimming pared 6 bases from V and 0 bases from J, leaving 21 bases between. This CDR3 comprises 18 residues. Germline V CDR1 and CDR2: MDHEN, SYDVKM. This CDR3 is CASSRLGTTFFSGNTIYF. Written as DNA, the CDR3 is TGTGCCAGCAGCCGACTCGGGACTACCTTCTTCTCTGGAAACACCATATATTTT.

The chain couples TRBV6-4 to TRBJ2-3, with 8 positions matching TRBD2. In germline, CDR1 is MRHNA, CDR2 SNTAGT. The CDR3 is 15 residues long. With V trimmed by 3 bases and J by 2 bases, 4 bases remained unmatched. The CDR3 sequence: CASSETGGATDTQYF. DNA of the CDR3: TGTGCCAGCAGTGAAACGGGAGGGGCCACAGATACGCAGTATTTT.

Worth noting for this clonotype: The germline gene is not matched at one end of the junction; a read error may be the cause. This chain connects TRBV7-9 to TRBJ2-1, with D unclear. From germline, CDR1 is SEHNR and CDR2 FQNEAQ (reference sequence). The CDR3 has 16 amino acids. The CDR3 loop reads CDSSLLGISTYNDLFF. CDR3 DNA: TGTGACAGCAGCTTGTTGGGAATATCCACCTACAATGATTTGTTCTTC.

This chain links TRBV6-8 with TRBJ2-1; 10 bases match TRBD2. This CDR3 comprises 15 residues. Germline CDR1 MNHGY, CDR2 SAAAGT. V lost 3 bases, J lost 3 bases, and 2 bases stayed unmatched. DNA of the CDR3: TGTGCCAGCAGTTATGGACTAGCGGACTACAATGAGCAGTTCTTC. Translating it yields CASSYGLADYNEQFF.

This clonotype was observed many times. V and J are TRBV11-2 and TRBJ1-3; D is ambiguous. Germline V CDR1 and CDR2: SGHAT, FQNNGV. V was clipped by 2 bases and J by 0 bases, with 14 bases between them. This CDR3 comprises 17 residues. CDR3 loop: CASSLYGSGASGNTIYF. CDR3 in DNA: TGTGCCAGCAGCTTATACGGGTCGGGCGCCTCTGGAAACACCATATATTTT.

This clonotype came up many times. The rearrangement uses TRBV7-8 and TRBJ2-1; no clear D gene. Looked up from germline, CDR1 is SGHVS and CDR2 is FQNEAQ. This CDR3 has 17 amino acids. The germline V and J ends were trimmed by 4 bases and 0 bases, with 16 bases remaining between them. The CDR3 nucleotides are TGTGCCAGCAGCTCCCTCCGAGTAACAAGCTCCTACAATGAGCAGTTCTTC. Its protein product is CASSSLRVTSSYNEQFF.

Many counts were recorded for this clonotype. The J gene is TRBJ2-1, the V gene TRBV28; weak D call: TRBD1 (6 bases). V was shortened by 2 bases and J by 0 bases, with 26 bases between the two germline ends. CDR1 is MDHEN, CDR2 SYDVKM, per germline. The CDR3 extends over 21 amino acids. CDR3: CASSLPPGIRDNLLSYNEQFF. As DNA, the CDR3 is TGTGCCAGCAGTTTACCCCCAGGGATTCGGGACAACCTACTCTCCTACAATGAGCAGTTCTTC.

This clonotype was observed a few times. A junction end diverges from the germline sequence, so it may reflect a read error. V and J are TRBV7-7 and TRBJ2-5; D gene unclear. The CDR3 is 14 amino acids. Germline V gene sequence: CDR1 SSHAT, CDR2 FNYEAQ (reference sequence). This CDR3 is CASSLGPELETQYF. CDR3 sequence (DNA): TGTGCTAGCAGCTTGGGTCCGGAACTGGAGACCCAGTACTTC.

V and J are TRBV30 and TRBJ1-1, with D hard to call. The CDR3 length is 14 residues. V was clipped by 0 bases and J by 4 bases, with 12 bases between them. Germline V CDR1 and CDR2: GTSNPN, SVGIG (reference sequence). The CDR3 reads CAWSVSHRATEAFF. The CDR3 bases are TGTGCCTGGAGTGTTAGTCATCGGGCCACTGAAGCTTTCTTT.

This clonotype was recorded a few times. The chain employs TRBV27 and TRBJ1-5; D call uncertain. The CDR3 runs to 14 residues. The germline CDR1 and CDR2 sequences are MNHEY and SMNVEV (reference sequence). Trimming stripped 3 bases from V and 0 bases from J, with 6 bases between. The CDR3, as DNA: TGTGCCAGCAGTTTGACGAGTAGCAATCAGCCCCAGCATTTT. The encoded protein is CASSLTSSNQPQHF.

A note on this clonotype: This could be a read error, since a much larger clone is one nucleotide away. This chain connects TRBV20-1 to TRBJ2-5, with TRBD2 matching over 9 bases. Germline V CDR1 and CDR2: DFQATT, SNEGSKA (reference sequence). The J segment lost 4 bases and the V segment lost 6 bases, leaving 12 bases of the junction unmatched. CDR3 length: 15 residues. CDR3 in amino acids: CSASLSGGVLETQYF. CDR3 bases: TGCAGTGCCAGTCTTAGCGGGGGAGTCTTAGAGACCCAGTACTTC.

This clonotype has just one count. This chain links TRBV20-1 with TRBJ2-2; maybe TRBD1 (6 bases). CDR1 and CDR2 (germline): DFQATT, SNEGSKA (reference sequence). V lost 3 bases, J lost 6 bases, and 11 bases lay in between. CDR3 length equals 13 residues. The CDR3 loop is CSASFGGPGELFF. The CDR3, as DNA: TGCAGTGCTAGTTTTGGGGGCCCCGGGGAGCTGTTTTTT.

This clonotype was found a few times. The chain links TRBV7-8 to TRBJ2-3, with D unresolved. From germline, CDR1 is SGHVS and CDR2 FQNEAQ. V was trimmed by 1 base and J by 5 bases, leaving 1 base between them. The CDR3 is 11 residues long. This CDR3 reads CASSLEDTQYF. Here the CDR3 DNA reads TGTGCCAGCAGCTTAGAAGATACGCAGTATTTT.

The chain is built from TRBV27 and TRBJ2-5; a weak D match, TRBD2 (6 bases). CDR3 length: 13 amino acids. Trimming cost V 3 bases and J 7 bases, with 12 bases left between them. Germline CDR1 is MNHEY and CDR2 is SMNVEV (reference sequence). The DNA for the CDR3 is TGTGCCAGCAGTTTGGTGAACGGGGGGACCCAGTACTTC. Translation gives CASSLVNGGTQYF.